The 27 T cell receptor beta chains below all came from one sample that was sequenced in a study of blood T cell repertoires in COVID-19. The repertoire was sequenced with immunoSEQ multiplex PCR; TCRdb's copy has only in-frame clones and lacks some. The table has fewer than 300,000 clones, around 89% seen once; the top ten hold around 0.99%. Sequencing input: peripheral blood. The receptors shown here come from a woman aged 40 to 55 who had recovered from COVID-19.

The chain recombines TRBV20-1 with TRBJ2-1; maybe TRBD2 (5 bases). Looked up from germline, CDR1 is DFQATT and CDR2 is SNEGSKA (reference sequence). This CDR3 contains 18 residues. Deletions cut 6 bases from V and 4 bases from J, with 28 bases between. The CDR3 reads CSASSPLGSEVGYNEQFF. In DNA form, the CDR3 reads TGCAGTGCCAGTAGCCCCTTGGGGTCGGAGGTGGGGTACAATGAGCAGTTCTTC.

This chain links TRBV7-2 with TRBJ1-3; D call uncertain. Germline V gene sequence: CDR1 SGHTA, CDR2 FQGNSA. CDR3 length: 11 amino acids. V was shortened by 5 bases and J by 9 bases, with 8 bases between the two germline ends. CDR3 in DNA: TGTGCCAGCAGCCCCCGGGGCACCATATATTTT. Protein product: CASSPRGTIYF.

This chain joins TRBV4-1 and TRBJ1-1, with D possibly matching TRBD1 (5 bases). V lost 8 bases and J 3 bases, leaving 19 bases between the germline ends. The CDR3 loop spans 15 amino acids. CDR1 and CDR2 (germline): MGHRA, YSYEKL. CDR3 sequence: CASESRQWSDTEAFF. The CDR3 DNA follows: TGCGCCAGCGAGAGCCGACAGTGGTCAGACACTGAAGCTTTCTTT.

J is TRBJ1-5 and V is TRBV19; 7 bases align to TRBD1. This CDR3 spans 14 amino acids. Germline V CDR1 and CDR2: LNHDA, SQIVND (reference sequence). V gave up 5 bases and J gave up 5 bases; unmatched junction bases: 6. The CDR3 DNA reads TGTGCCAGTAGTGGGTTCGGGACAGATCAGCCCCAGCATTTT. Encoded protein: CASSGFGTDQPQHF.

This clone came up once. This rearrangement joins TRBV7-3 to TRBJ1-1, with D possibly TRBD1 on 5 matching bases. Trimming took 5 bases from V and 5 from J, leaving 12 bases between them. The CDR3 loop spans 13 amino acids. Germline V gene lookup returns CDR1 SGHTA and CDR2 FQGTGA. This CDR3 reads CASSRTTRTEAFF. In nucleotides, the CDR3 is TGTGCCAGCAGCCGGACAACAAGGACTGAAGCTTTCTTT.

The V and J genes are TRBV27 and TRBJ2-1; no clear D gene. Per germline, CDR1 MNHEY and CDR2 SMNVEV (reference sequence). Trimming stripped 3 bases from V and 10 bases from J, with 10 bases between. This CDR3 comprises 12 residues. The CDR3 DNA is TGTGCCAGCAGTTTCCCTCTCGGGGAGCAGTTCTTC. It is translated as CASSFPLGEQFF.

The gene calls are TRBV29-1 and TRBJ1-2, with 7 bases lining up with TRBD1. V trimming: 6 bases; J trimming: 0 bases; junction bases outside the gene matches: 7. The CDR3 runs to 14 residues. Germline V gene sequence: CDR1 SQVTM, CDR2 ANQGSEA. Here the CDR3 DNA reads TGCAGCGTGCCCGACAGGGTAGCTAACTATGGCTACACCTTC. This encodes CSVPDRVANYGYTF.

In nucleotides, the CDR3 is TGTGCCAGCAGCTTAGCGGTGACTAGCGGGAGAGGCTACGAGCAGTACTTC. Residues: CASSLAVTSGRGYEQYF. The gene calls are TRBV7-2 and TRBJ2-7, with 12 bases identical to TRBD2. The germline V gene encodes CDR1 SGHTA and CDR2 FQGNSA. The CDR3 extends over 17 amino acids. V shed 0 bases, J shed 3 bases, and the junction held 6 bases outside the gene matches.

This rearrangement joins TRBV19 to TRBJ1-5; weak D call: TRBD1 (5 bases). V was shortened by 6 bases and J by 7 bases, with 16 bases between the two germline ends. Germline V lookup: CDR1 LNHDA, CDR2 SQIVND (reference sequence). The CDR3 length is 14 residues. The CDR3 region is CASRGRWGGQPQHF. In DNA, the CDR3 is TGTGCCAGTAGGGGCAGGTGGGGGGGGCAGCCCCAGCATTTT.

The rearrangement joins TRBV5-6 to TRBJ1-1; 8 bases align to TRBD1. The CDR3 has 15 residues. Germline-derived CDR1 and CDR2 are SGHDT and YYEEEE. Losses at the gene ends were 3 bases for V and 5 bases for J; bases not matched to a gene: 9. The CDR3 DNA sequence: TGTGCCAGCAGCTCAGCAGGGGGCGGAGGGACTGAAGCTTTCTTT. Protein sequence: CASSSAGGGGTEAFF.

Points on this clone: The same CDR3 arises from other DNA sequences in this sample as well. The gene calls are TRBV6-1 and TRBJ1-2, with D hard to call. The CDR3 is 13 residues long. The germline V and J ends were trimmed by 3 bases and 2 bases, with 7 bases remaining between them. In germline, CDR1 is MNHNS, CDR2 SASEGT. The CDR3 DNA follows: TGTGCCAGCAGTGAGCGGGCCAACTATGGCTACACCTTC. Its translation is CASSERANYGYTF.

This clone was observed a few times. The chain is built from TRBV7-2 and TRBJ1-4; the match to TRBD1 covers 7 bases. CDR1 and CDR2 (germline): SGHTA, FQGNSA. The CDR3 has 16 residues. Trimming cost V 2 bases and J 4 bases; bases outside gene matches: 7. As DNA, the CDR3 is TGTGCCAGCAGCTTACCCCGACAGGGTCGTAATGAAAAACTGTTTTTT. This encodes CASSLPRQGRNEKLFF.

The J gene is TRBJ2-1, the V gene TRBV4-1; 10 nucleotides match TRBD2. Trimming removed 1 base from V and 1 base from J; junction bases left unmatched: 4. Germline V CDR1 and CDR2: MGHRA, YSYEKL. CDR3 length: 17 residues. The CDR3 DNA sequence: TGCGCCAGCAGCCAAGGGCGAGCGGGAGGGTCCTACAATGAGCAGTTCTTC. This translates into CASSQGRAGGSYNEQFF.

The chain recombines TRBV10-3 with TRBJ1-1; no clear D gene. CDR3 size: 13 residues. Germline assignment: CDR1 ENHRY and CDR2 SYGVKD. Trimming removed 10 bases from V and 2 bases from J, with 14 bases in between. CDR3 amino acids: CATTREANTEAFF. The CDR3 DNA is TGTGCCACCACCCGTGAGGCCAACACTGAAGCTTTCTTT.

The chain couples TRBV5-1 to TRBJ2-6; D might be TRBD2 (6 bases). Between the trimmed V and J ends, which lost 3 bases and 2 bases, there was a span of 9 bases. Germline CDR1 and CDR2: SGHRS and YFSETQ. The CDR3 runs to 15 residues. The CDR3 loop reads CASSSRGTGANVLTF. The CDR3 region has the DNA TGCGCCAGCAGCTCCCGGGGGACTGGGGCCAACGTCCTGACTTTC.

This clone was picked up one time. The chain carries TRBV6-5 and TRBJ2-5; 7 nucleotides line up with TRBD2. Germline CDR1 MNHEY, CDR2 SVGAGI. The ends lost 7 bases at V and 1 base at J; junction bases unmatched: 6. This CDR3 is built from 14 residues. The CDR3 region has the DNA TGTGCCAGCATTCCGGGAGGCCCCCAAGAGACCCAGTACTTC. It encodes CASIPGGPQETQYF.

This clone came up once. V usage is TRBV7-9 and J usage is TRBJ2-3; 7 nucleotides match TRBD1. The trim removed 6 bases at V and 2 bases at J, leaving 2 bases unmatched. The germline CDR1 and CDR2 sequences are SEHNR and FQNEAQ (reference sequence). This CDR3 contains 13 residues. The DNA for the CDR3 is TGTGCCAGCAGGACAGGGCTCACAGATACGCAGTATTTT. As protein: CASRTGLTDTQYF.

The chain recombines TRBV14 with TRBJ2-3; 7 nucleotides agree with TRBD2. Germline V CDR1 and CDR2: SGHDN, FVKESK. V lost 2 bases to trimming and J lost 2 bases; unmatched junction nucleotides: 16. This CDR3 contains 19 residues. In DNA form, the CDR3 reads TGTGCCAGCAGCCAATACCCAACCCCCGGGAGGCCCACCACAGATACGCAGTATTTT. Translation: CASSQYPTPGRPTTDTQYF.

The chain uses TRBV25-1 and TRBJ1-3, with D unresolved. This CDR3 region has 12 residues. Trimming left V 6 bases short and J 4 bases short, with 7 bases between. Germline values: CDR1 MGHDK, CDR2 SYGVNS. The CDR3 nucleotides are TGTGCCAGCAGCGATACAGGAAACACCATATATTTT. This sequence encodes CASSDTGNTIYF.

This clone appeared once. DNA for the CDR3: TGTGCCAGCTCACCACCGGCCAGGGGGCTTGAAGCTTTCTTT. Encoded protein: CASSPPARGLEAFF. The J gene is TRBJ1-1, the V gene TRBV18; 8 bases are a match to TRBD1. The CDR3 runs 14 residues. Germline V lookup: CDR1 KGHSH, CDR2 LQKENI. J gave up 7 bases and V 0 bases, and 4 bases lay outside the gene matches.

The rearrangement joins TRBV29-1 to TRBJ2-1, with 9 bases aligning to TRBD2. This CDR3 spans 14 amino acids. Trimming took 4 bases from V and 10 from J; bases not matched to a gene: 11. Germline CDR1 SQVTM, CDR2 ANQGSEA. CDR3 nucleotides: TGCAGCGTTGTCGGGGCTAGCGGGATGTGGGAGCAGTTCTTC. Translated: CSVVGASGMWEQFF.

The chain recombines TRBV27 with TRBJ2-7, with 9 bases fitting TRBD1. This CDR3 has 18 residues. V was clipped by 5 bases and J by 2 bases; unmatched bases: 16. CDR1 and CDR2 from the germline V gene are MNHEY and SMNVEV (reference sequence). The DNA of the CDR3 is TGTGCCAGCAGTCCGTATACAGGGGGCGCCTTGAAGGCCTACGAGCAGTACTTC. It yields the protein CASSPYTGGALKAYEQYF.

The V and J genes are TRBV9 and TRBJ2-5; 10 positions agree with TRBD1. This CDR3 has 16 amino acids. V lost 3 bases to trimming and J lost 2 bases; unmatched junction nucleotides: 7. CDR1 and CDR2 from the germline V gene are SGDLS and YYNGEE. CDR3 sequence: CASSAPGQGKQETQYF. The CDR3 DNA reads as TGTGCCAGCAGCGCGCCGGGACAGGGGAAACAAGAGACCCAGTACTTC.

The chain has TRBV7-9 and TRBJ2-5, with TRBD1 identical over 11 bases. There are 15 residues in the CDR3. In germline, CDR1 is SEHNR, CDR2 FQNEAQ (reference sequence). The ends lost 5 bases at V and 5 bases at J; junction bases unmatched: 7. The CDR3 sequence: CASSPRTGGSETQYF. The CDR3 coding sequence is TGTGCCAGCAGCCCCCGGACAGGGGGCAGCGAGACCCAGTACTTC.

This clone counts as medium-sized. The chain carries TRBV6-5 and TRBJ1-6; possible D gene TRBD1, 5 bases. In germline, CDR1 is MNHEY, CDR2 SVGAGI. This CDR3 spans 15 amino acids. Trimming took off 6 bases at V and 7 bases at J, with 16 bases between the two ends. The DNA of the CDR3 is TGTGCCAGCAGCCCGACCGGGGGGTGGAATTCACCCCTCCACTTT. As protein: CASSPTGGWNSPLHF.

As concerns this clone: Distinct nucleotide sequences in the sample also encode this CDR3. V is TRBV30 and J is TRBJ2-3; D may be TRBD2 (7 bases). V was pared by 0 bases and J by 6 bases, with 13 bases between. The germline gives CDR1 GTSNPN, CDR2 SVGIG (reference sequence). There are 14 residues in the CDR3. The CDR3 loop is CAWSVLGGADTQYF. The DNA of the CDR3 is TGTGCCTGGAGTGTACTTGGGGGGGCGGATACGCAGTATTTT.

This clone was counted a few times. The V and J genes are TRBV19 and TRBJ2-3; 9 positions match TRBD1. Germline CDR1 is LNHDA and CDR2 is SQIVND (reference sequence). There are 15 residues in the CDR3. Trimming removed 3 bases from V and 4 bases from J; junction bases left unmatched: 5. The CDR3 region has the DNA TGTGCCAGTAGTATGGGGGACAGGGAGGCAGATACGCAGTATTTT. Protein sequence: CASSMGDREADTQYF.